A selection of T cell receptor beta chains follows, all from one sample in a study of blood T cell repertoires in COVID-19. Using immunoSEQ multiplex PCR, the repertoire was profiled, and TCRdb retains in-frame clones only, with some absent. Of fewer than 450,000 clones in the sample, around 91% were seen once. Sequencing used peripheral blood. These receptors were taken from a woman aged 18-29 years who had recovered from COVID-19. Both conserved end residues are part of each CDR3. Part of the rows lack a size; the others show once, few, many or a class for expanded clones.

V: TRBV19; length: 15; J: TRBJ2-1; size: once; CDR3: CASSIAGRGYNEQFF
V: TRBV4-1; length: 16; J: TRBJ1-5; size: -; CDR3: CASSHYGTGANQPQHF
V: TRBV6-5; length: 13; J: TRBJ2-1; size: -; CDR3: CASQVSLYNEQFF
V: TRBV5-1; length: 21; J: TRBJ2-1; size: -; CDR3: CASSLVGVVWREVLPYNEQFF
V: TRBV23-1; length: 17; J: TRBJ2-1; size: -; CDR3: CASSQFTSPNRDNEQFF
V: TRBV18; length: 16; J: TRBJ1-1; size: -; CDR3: CASSRGQGNPNTEAFF
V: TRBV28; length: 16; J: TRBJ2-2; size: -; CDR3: CASSGAGSYWSGELFF
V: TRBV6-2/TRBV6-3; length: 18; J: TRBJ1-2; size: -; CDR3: CASSYKWRQHSNYYGYTF
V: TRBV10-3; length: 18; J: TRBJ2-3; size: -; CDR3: CAISESSVQGAGTDTQYF
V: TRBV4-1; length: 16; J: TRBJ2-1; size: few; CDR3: CASSQEGTGVYNEQFF
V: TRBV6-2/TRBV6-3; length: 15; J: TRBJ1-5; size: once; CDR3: CASSTAVDSNQPQHF
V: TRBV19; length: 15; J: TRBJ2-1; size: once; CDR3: CASRAGTRSSNEQFF
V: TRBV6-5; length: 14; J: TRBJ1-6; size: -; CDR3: CASSYGDSNSPLHF
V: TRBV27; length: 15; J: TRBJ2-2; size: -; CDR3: CASSSTSSNTGELFF
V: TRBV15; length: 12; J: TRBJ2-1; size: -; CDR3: CATSRDGNEQFF
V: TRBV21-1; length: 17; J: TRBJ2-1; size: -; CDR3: CASSERRGQGLSNEQFF
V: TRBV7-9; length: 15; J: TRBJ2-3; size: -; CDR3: CASSLDRVSTDTQYF
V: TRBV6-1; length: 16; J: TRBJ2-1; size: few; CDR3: CASSGRISASYNEQFF
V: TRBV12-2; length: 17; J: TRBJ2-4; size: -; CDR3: CASRSSGQGWSRDIQYF
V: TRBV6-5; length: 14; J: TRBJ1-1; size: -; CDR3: CASLIQGWPPEAFF
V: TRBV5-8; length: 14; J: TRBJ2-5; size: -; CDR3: CASSLRTGQETQYF
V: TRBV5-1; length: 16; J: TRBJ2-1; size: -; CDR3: CASSLGLAGVNNEQFF
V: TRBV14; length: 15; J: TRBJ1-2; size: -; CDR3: CASSPHRTGTYGYTF
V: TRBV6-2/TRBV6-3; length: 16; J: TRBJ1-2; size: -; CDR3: CASSLFGGRKFRGYTF
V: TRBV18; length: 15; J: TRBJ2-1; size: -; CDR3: CASSPRDREGNEQFF
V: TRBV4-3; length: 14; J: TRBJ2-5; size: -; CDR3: CASSQVLYQETQYF
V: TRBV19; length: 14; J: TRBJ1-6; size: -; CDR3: CASSIDRGNSPLHF
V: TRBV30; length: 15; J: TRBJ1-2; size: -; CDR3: CARRTGASAHYGYTF
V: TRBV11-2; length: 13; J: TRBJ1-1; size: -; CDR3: CASSLLLNTEAFF
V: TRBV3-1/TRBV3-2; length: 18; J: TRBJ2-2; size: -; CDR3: CASSQGTGGLANTGELFF
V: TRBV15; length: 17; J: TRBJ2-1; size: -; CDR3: CATSRPTSGSNYNEQFF
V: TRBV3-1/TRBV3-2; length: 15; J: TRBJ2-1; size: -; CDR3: CASSQGRESYNEQFF
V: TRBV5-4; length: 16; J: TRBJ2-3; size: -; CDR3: CASSLRSGRALDTQYF
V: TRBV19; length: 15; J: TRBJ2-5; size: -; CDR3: CASSPTGTARETQYF
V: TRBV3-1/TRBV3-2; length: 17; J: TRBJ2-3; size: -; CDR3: CASSQDGGQGTTDTQYF
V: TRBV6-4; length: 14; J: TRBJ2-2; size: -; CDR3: CASSGEANTGELFF
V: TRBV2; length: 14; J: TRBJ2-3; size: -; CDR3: CASSDSVSTDTQYF